This is a list of T cell receptor beta chains from one sample in a study of Graves' ophthalmopathy and Graves' hyperthyroidism. TCRdb passed the multiplex PCR reads through MiXCR, listing each CDR3 protein once. Of about 1.2 million distinct CDR3 sequences listed, about two fifths are singletons. The source material was peripheral blood or thyroid tissue (not recorded which). The receptor source for this set is an adult man with Graves' hyperthyroidism. Both conserved end residues are part of each CDR3. Fields, in order: J gene, D gene, clone size, V gene, CDR3 DNA, CDR3 protein. A D gene is named only where the DNA matches it firmly. Clone size is stated in some rows and not others, as once, few, many or a class when expanded.

>TRBJ1-4|NA|few|TRBV6-6
TGTGCCAGCAGTCGTGATGGGTTGGCCAATGAAAAACTGTTTTTT
CASSRDGLANEKLFF
>TRBJ2-1|NA|NA|TRBV9
TGTGCCAGCAGCGTAGACGAGGGGAGGTACAATGAGCAGTTCTTC
CASSVDEGRYNEQFF
>TRBJ2-5|NA|many|TRBV10-1
TGCGCCAGCAGGACCGTAGCGGTTCAAGAGACCCAGTACTTC
CASRTVAVQETQYF
>TRBJ1-3|NA|many|TRBV7-9
TGTGCCAGCAGCCCATTGACAGGCCTCTCTGGAAACACCATATATTTT
CASSPLTGLSGNTIYF
>TRBJ1-6|TRBD1|few|TRBV6-2/TRBV6-3
TGTGCCAGCAGTTATCGTCGGACAGGGCTGGATTCACCCCTCCACTTT
CASSYRRTGLDSPLHF
>TRBJ1-2|TRBD1|NA|TRBV7-2
TGTGCCAGCAGCCCCGGGACAGCCGGGGGCTACACCTTC
CASSPGTAGGYTF
>TRBJ2-7|TRBD1|few|TRBV2
TGTGCCAGCAGTGGCGACAGGGCGCTAACCTACGAGCAGTACTTC
CASSGDRALTYEQYF
>TRBJ1-1|NA|NA|TRBV2
TGTGCCAGCAGTCAAGAGCGGGCAGGGAACACTGAAGCTTTCTTT
CASSQERAGNTEAFF
>TRBJ1-1|TRBD1|NA|TRBV6-1
TGTGCCAGCAGGTTAGGACAGGGGGTGAGGGCTGAAGCTTTCTTT
CASRLGQGVRAEAFF
>TRBJ1-6|TRBD1|NA|TRBV7-6
TGTGCCAGCAGCTATTATGGGGACAGCCTTAATTCACCCCTCCACTTT
CASSYYGDSLNSPLHF
>TRBJ1-3|NA|NA|TRBV12-3/TRBV12-4
TGTGCCAGCAGTACTGTCTTGAGCTCTGGAAACACCATATATTTT
CASSTVLSSGNTIYF
>TRBJ2-5|NA|many|TRBV11-2
TGTGCCAGCAGCTTCCTTAATGCACCGGAGACCCAGTACTTC
CASSFLNAPETQYF
>TRBJ2-5|NA|NA|TRBV15
TGTGCCACCAGCAGAGTGTCAGGGCTAGCCCGGCGAGAGACCCAGTACTTC
CATSRVSGLARRETQYF
>TRBJ2-6|TRBD1|many|TRBV7-6
TGTGCCAGCAGCCCCCAGCCAAGGGGGCCTGGGGCCAACGTCCTGACTTTC
CASSPQPRGPGANVLTF
>TRBJ2-7|TRBD1|NA|TRBV9
TGTGCCAGCAGCGTAGGACAGGGGAGAGGCTACGAGCAGTACTTC
CASSVGQGRGYEQYF
>TRBJ2-7|NA|many|TRBV2
TGTGCCAGCAGTGACGGTAGCTACGAGCAGTACTTC
CASSDGSYEQYF
>TRBJ2-5|TRBD1|NA|TRBV20-1
TGCAGTGCTAGGTCGACAGGGTCCATATATCAGCCCCAGTACTTC
CSARSTGSIYQPQYF
>TRBJ2-7|TRBD2|NA|TRBV14
TGTGCCAGCAGCCGAGATAGAAGCGGGGCCCTTCGCGAGCAGTACTTC
CASSRDRSGALREQYF
>TRBJ2-5|NA|once|TRBV7-2
TGTGCCAGTGTCGCCGGGACATCGGAGGGGACCCAGTACTTC
CASVAGTSEGTQYF
>TRBJ1-1|NA|many|TRBV6-6
TGTGCCAGCAGTTATGAAGGGGGTCGCACTGAAGCTTTCTTT
CASSYEGGRTEAFF
>TRBJ1-1|NA|few|TRBV7-8
TGTGCCAGCAGTTACTCGTCGGGCACAGGGATCCGTTTGGGCACTGAAGCTTTCTTT
CASSYSSGTGIRLGTEAFF
>TRBJ2-5|NA|NA|TRBV7-9
TGTGCCAGCAGCTTTATCGTAGGCGGAGGACGCGAGACCCAGTACTTC
CASSFIVGGGRETQYF
>TRBJ2-7|TRBD1|many|TRBV6-2/TRBV6-3
TGTGCCAGCAGTTACCGACAGGGGAACGAGCAGTACTTC
CASSYRQGNEQYF
>TRBJ1-4|NA|NA|TRBV12-3/TRBV12-4
TGTGCCAGCAGTTCGAGACCACGGTCCGTTAATGAAAAACTGTTTTTT
CASSSRPRSVNEKLFF
>TRBJ2-5|NA|NA|TRBV6-5
TGTGCCAGCCGCGCGAGACAGCACCAAGAGACCCAGTACTTC
CASRARQHQETQYF
>TRBJ1-2|NA|NA|TRBV18
TGTGCCAGCTCACCACCGGTGCGAGATGGCTACACCTTC
CASSPPVRDGYTF
>TRBJ1-1|NA|once|TRBV5-1
TGCGCCAGCAGCTTGGAGGCCCCCGGGGGTGGCACTGAAGCTTTCTTT
CASSLEAPGGGTEAFF
>TRBJ1-5|NA|few|TRBV5-5
TGTGCCAGCAGAGATCAGGGAGTTAAGCCCCAGCATTTT
CASRDQGVKPQHF
>TRBJ2-2|TRBD2|NA|TRBV4-3
TGCGCCAGCAGTGATAGCGGGGGGCCTAACACCGGGGAGCTGTTTTTT
CASSDSGGPNTGELFF
>TRBJ2-5|TRBD2|NA|TRBV5-1
TGCGCCAGCAGGACGGTCGGGGGGGCGAGACGAGAGACCCAGTACTTC
CASRTVGGARRETQYF
>TRBJ2-5|NA|many|TRBV10-1
TGCGCCAGCAGTGAGTCGTTCAGGCAAGAGACCCAGTACTTC
CASSESFRQETQYF
>TRBJ1-2|NA|NA|TRBV9
TGTGCCAGCAGCGTAGCCGAAGGGAGATATAACTATGGCTACACCTTC
CASSVAEGRYNYGYTF
>TRBJ1-1|NA|few|TRBV6-5
TGTGCCAGCAGTGCAATCATGAACACTGAAGCTTTCTTT
CASSAIMNTEAFF
>TRBJ1-2|NA|many|TRBV9
TGTGCCAGCAGCGCGGGGGACGGGAGACGTCATGGCTACACCTTC
CASSAGDGRRHGYTF
>TRBJ2-7|NA|NA|TRBV10-3
TGTGCCATCAGTGAGGGAGGACTAACCTACGAGCAGTACTTC
CAISEGGLTYEQYF
>TRBJ1-2|NA|many|TRBV11-2
TGTGCCAGCAGCTTTCGGTCTGTCGGAGAGAGCTATGGCTACACCTTC
CASSFRSVGESYGYTF
>TRBJ2-6|TRBD1|few|TRBV12-3/TRBV12-4
TGTGCCAGCAGTCCCGTGACGGGGGACAGGGTAAGCGGGGCCAACGTCCTGACTTTC
CASSPVTGDRVSGANVLTF
>TRBJ2-2|TRBD2|NA|TRBV11-2
TGTGCCAGCTCACCATATGAGCGGGGGTTGTTCACCGGGGAGCTGTTTTTT
CASSPYERGLFTGELFF
>TRBJ2-7|TRBD2|NA|TRBV28
TGTGCCAGCAAACCCAGTTGGGCTAGCGGATACGAGCAGTACTTC
CASKPSWASGYEQYF
>TRBJ2-7|TRBD1|NA|TRBV7-2
TGTGCCAGCAGCTCGGGACAGGGGATGGATAATGAGCAGTACTTC
CASSSGQGMDNEQYF
>TRBJ2-6|NA|once|TRBV20-1
TGCAGTGCTTCTTTCTGGGGGGAATCTGGGGCCAACGTCCTGACTTTC
CSASFWGESGANVLTF
>TRBJ1-5|NA|once|TRBV29-1
TGCAGCGTAAGACAGAGGAATCAGCCCCAGCATTTT
CSVRQRNQPQHF
>TRBJ1-1|NA|NA|TRBV7-2
TGTGCCAGCAGTTGGGTTCCGAACGTACTCACTGAAGCTTTCTTT
CASSWVPNVLTEAFF
>TRBJ1-5|NA|few|TRBV7-3
TGTGCCAGCAGCTTCGCGGGGTCAAGTCAGCCCCAGCATTTT
CASSFAGSSQPQHF
>TRBJ2-5|TRBD2|many|TRBV20-1
TGCAGTGCTCATAGCGGGGTAAACCAAGAGACCCAGTACTTC
CSAHSGVNQETQYF
>TRBJ1-5|TRBD1|few|TRBV20-1
TGCAGTGCACAAGACAGGGGGCAGCCCAATCAGCCCCAGCATTTT
CSAQDRGQPNQPQHF
>TRBJ1-2|NA|many|TRBV2
TGTGCCAGCAGGACGGGAGGGGTCGTGTATGGCTACACCTTC
CASRTGGVVYGYTF
>TRBJ2-7|TRBD2|NA|TRBV5-1
TGCGCCAGCAGCTTCGGACTAGCGCTACTGACCTACGAGCAGTACTTC
CASSFGLALLTYEQYF
>TRBJ2-5|TRBD2|few|TRBV12-3/TRBV12-4
TGTGCCAGCAGTAGACTAGCGGCGGGCGAGACCCAGTACTTC
CASSRLAAGETQYF